The T cell receptor beta chain described here comes from a study of T cells in Graves' hyperthyroidism and ophthalmopathy. Background on the study: Upon initial diagnosis and before any treatment, peripheral blood was collected.

It was considered stable Graves' hyperthyroidism when ophthalmopathy did not progress within 18 months. Each diagnosis drew on symptoms, thyroxine, TRAb, thyroid ultrasound and orbital computed tomography findings. Fresh peripheral blood, 10 ml, yielded the PBMCs. RNA transcripts provided the source from which TCR beta CDR3 regions were amplified. The TCR CDR3 was amplified in a first-round RT-PCR using the HTBI primer set. From the multiplex PCR reads, TCRdb called clonotypes with MiXCR, one entry per CDR3 protein. The top ten hold 14% of the sample, which has around 440,000 distinct CDR3 sequences, less than 20% seen once. This clonotype has a count of ten or more. Trimming left V 3 bases short and J 4 bases short, with 16 bases between. This CDR3 region has 14 residues. Germline V gene sequence: CDR1 DFQATT, CDR2 SNEGSKA (reference sequence).

The V gene is TRBV20-1, the J gene TRBJ2-7; D is unresolved. This TCR derives from a woman younger than 35 with Graves' hyperthyroidism. Sequences were obtained from blood. The CDR3 loop reads CSARLHHLGYEQYF. The CDR3 nucleotides read TGCAGTGCTAGGCTCCATCACCTGGGATACGAGCAGTACTTC.